This record concerns one T cell receptor (beta chain) sequence. The sample belongs to a study of blood T cell repertoires in COVID-19. Across the study: Samples representing acute and convalescent COVID-19 were sourced from the United States, Italy and Spain.

Here immunoSEQ multiplex PCR was the method, and the copy in TCRdb shows in-frame clones only, minus some. The sample gives about 140,000 clones, approximately 84% of which show up once; less than 4% is in the top ten. Sequencing input: peripheral blood. The receptor was isolated from a woman in her fifties or sixties with acute or convalescent COVID-19.

The CDR3 protein is CASSEGPGVAGEQYF. Here the CDR3 DNA reads TGCGCCAGCAGTGAAGGGCCCGGGGTAGCAGGAGAGCAGTACTTC. The chain joins TRBV10-1 to TRBJ2-7; a possible D gene is TRBD2 (5 bases). Trimming shortened V by 3 bases and J by 7 bases, and 19 bases separated the two germline ends. The germline V gene encodes CDR1 WNHNN and CDR2 SYGVQD (reference sequence). The CDR3 contains 15 residues.